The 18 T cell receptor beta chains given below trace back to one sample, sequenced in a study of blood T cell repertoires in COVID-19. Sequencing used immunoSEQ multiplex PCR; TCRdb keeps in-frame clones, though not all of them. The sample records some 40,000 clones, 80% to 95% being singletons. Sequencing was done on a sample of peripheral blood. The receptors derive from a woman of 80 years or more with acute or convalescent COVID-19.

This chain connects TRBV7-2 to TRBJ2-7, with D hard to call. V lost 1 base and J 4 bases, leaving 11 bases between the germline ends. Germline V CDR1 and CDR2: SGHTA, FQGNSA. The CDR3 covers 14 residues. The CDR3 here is CASSLDSLNYEQYF. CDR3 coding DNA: TGTGCCAGCAGCTTAGACAGTTTAAATTACGAGCAGTACTTC.

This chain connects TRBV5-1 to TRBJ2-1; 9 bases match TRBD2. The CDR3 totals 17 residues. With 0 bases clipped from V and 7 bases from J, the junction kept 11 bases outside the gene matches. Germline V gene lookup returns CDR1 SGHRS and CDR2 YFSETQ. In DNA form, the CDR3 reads TGCGCCAGCAGCTTGGACCCCGTAGTTAGCGGGGGTAATGAGCAGTTCTTC. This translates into CASSLDPVVSGGNEQFF.

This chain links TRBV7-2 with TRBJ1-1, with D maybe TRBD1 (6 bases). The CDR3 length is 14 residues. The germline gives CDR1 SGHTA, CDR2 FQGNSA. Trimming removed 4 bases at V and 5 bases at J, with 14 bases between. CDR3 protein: CASSSNTGLTEAFF. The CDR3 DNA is TGTGCCAGCAGCTCTAATACAGGGTTGACTGAAGCTTTCTTT.

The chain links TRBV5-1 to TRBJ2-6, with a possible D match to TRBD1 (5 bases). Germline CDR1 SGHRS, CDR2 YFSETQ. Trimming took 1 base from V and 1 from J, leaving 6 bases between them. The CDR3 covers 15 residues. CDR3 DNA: TGCGCCAGCAGCTTGAGGGGATCTGGGGCCAACGTCCTGACTTTC. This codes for CASSLRGSGANVLTF.

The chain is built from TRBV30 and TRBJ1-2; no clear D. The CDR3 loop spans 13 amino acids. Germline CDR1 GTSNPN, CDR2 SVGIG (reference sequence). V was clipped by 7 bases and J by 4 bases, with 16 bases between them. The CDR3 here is CAYRVGSGYGYTF. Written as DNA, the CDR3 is TGTGCCTACCGAGTCGGAAGCGGCTATGGCTACACCTTC.

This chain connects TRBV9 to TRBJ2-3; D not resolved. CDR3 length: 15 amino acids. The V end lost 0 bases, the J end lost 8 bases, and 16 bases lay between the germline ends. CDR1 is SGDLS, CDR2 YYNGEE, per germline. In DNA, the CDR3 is TGTGCCAGCAGCGTAGTAATGGATCGCGCAGGTACGCAGTATTTT. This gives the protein CASSVVMDRAGTQYF.

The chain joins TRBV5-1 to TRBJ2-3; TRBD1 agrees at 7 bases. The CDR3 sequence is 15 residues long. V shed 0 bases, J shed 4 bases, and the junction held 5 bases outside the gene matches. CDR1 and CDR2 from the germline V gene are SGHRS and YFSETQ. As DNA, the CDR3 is TGCGCCAGCAGCTTGGGGACAGGAGGTCCAGATACGCAGTATTTT. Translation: CASSLGTGGPDTQYF. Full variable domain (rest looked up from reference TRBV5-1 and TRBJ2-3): KAGVTQTPRYLIKTRGQQVTLSCSPISGHRSVSWYQQTPGQGLQFLFEYFSETQRNKGNFPGRFSGRQFSNSRSEMNVSTLELGDSALYLCASSLGTGGPDTQYFGPGTRLTVL.

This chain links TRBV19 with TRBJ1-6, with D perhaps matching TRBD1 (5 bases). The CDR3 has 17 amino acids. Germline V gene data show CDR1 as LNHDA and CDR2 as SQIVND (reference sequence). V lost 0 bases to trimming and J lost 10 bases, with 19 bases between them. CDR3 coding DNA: TGTGCCAGTAGTATAGAGGGCGGACATTTAACCGCATCACCCCTCCACTTT. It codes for CASSIEGGHLTASPLHF.

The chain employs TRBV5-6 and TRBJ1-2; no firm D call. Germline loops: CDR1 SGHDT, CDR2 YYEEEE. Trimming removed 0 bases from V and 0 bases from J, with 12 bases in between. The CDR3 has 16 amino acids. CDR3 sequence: CASSLVGSSSNYGYTF. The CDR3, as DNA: TGTGCCAGCAGCTTGGTGGGCAGTAGTTCTAACTATGGCTACACCTTC.

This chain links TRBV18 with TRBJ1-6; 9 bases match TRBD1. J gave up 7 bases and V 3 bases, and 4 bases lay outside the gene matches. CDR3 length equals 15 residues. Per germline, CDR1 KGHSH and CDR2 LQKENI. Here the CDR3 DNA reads TGTGCCAGCTCACCTCGGGACAGGGCCAATTCACCCCTCCACTTT. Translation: CASSPRDRANSPLHF.

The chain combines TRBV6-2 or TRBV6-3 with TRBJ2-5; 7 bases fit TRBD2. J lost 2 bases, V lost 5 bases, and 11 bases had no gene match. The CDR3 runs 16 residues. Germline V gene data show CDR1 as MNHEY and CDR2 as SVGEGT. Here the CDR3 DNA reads TGTGCCAGCAGTCGAAAACTAGCGCGGGGTCAAGAGACCCAGTACTTC. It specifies CASSRKLARGQETQYF.

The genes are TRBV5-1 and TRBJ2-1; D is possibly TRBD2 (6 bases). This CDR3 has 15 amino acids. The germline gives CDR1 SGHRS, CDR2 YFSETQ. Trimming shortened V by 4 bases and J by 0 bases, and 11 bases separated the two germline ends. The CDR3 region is CASSGGGASYNEQFF. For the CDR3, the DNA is TGCGCCAGCAGCGGTGGCGGGGCCTCCTACAATGAGCAGTTCTTC.

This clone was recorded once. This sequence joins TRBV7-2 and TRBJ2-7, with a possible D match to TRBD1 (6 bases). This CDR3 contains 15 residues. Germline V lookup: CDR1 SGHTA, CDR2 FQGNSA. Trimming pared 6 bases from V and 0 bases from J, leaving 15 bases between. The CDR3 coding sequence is TGTGCCAGCAGTTTGACCCGACAGGACTCCTACGAGCAGTACTTC. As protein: CASSLTRQDSYEQYF.

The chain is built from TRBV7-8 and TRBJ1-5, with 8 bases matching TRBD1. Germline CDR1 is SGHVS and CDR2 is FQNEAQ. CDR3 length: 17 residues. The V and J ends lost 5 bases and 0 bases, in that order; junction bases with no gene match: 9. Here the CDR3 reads CASSQDRGAYSNQPQHF. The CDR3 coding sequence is TGTGCCAGCAGCCAAGACAGGGGCGCGTATAGCAATCAGCCCCAGCATTTT. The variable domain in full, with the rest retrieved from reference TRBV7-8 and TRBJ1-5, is GAGVSQSPRYKVAKRGQDVALRCDPISGHVSLFWYQQALGQGPEFLTYFQNEAQLDKSGLPSDRFFAERPEGSVSTLKIQRTQQEDSAVYLCASSQDRGAYSNQPQHFGDGTRLSIL.

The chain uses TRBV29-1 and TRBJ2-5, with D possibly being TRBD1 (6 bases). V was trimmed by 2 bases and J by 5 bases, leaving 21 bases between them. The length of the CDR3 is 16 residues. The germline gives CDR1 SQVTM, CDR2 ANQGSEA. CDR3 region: CSVEWGPDGTGETQYF. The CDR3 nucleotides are TGCAGCGTTGAATGGGGGCCGGACGGTACCGGGGAGACCCAGTACTTC.

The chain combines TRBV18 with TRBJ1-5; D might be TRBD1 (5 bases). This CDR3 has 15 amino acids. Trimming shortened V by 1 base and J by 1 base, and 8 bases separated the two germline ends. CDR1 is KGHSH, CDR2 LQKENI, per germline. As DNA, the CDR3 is TGTGCCAGCTCACCACAGGGGAACAGCAATCAGCCCCAGCATTTT. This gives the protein CASSPQGNSNQPQHF.

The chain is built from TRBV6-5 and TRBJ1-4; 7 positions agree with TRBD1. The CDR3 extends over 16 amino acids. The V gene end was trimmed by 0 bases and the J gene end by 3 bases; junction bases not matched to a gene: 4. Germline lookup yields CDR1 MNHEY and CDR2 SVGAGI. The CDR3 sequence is CASSYSIGGSNEKLFF. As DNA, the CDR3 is TGTGCCAGCAGTTACTCGATAGGGGGCTCTAATGAAAAACTGTTTTTT.

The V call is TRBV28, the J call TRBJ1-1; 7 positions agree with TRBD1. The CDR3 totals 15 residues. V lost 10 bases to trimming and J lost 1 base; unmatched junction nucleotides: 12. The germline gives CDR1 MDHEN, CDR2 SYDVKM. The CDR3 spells CATVGSGTANTEAFF. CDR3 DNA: TGTGCCACCGTAGGATCCGGGACAGCGAACACTGAAGCTTTCTTT.